These 26 T cell receptor beta chains were sequenced from one sample in a study of T cell changes during pregnancy in multiple sclerosis. Sequencing was performed with immunoSEQ multiplex PCR; in TCRdb, only in-frame clones are kept and a portion is missing. This table holds 58,000 or so clones, about nine tenths found once. The specimen was peripheral blood, collected in the first trimester of pregnancy. The receptors shown here come from a female donor in good health, enrolled as a control in a pregnancy study.

This clone was counted between two and nine times. V is TRBV6-5 and J is TRBJ1-1, with 12 nucleotides matching TRBD1. Germline CDR1 reads MNHEY; CDR2 reads SVGAGI. Germline trimming cut 5 bases from V and 8 bases from J; bases unmatched to any gene: 6. The CDR3 spans 14 residues. DNA for the CDR3: TGTGCCAGCAGTCCGCTGGGGACAGGGGGCGAAGCTTTCTTT. It specifies CASSPLGTGGEAFF.

The chain links TRBV9 to TRBJ2-7; D perhaps matches TRBD1 (6 bases). V lost 0 bases and J 1 base, leaving 11 bases between the germline ends. The CDR3 length is 15 residues. Germline V gene sequence: CDR1 SGDLS, CDR2 YYNGEE. CDR3 sequence (DNA): TGTGCCAGCAGCGTAGAGGGCCAGGGGTCCTACGAGCAGTACTTC. The encoded protein is CASSVEGQGSYEQYF.

This clone was picked up a small number of times. This chain uses TRBV4-1 with TRBJ2-7; D not certain. The germline V gene encodes CDR1 MGHRA and CDR2 YSYEKL. The CDR3 totals 12 residues. Between the trimmed V and J ends, which lost 4 bases and 2 bases, there was a span of 6 bases. The CDR3 DNA reads as TGCGCCAGCAGCCCAGACACCTACGAGCAGTACTTC. Its protein product is CASSPDTYEQYF.

The rearrangement joins TRBV6-1 to TRBJ1-2; possible D gene TRBD1, 5 bases. Germline values: CDR1 MNHNS, CDR2 SASEGT. Deletions cut 7 bases from V and 3 bases from J, with 15 bases between. CDR3 size: 14 residues. The CDR3 DNA reads TGTGCCAGCAACAAGGTTGGGGCAGACTATGGCTACACCTTC. Translation: CASNKVGADYGYTF.

This rearrangement joins TRBV4-1 to TRBJ1-3; 7 bases are shared with TRBD1. This CDR3 comprises 14 residues. Germline CDR1 is MGHRA and CDR2 is YSYEKL. The V segment lost 3 bases and the J segment 4 bases; nucleotides outside the gene matches: 3. CDR3 bases: TGCGCCAGCAGCCAGAACAGGGGAGGAAACACCATATATTTT. Translating gives CASSQNRGGNTIYF.

The chain is built from TRBV5-1 and TRBJ1-4; D is ambiguous. CDR1 and CDR2 from the germline V gene are SGHRS and YFSETQ. The CDR3 length is 14 residues. The germline V and J ends were trimmed by 6 bases and 0 bases, with 9 bases remaining between them. The CDR3 sequence is CASTDPATNEKLFF. Written as DNA, the CDR3 is TGCGCCAGCACAGATCCTGCAACTAATGAAAAACTGTTTTTT. Based on the CDR3 plus reference TRBV5-1 and TRBJ1-4, the full variable domain is KAGVTQTPRYLIKTRGQQVTLSCSPISGHRSVSWYQQTPGQGLQFLFEYFSETQRNKGNFPGRFSGRQFSNSRSEMNVSTLELGDSALYLCASTDPATNEKLFFGSGTQLSVL.

The rearrangement uses TRBV7-9 and TRBJ2-2; D remains ambiguous. The V and J ends lost 5 bases and 1 base respectively, with 8 bases between them. The CDR3 spans 14 residues. Germline CDR1 is SEHNR and CDR2 is FQNEAQ (reference sequence). The CDR3 protein is CASSPQMNTGELFF. DNA for the CDR3: TGTGCCAGCAGCCCGCAGATGAACACCGGGGAGCTGTTTTTT.

The chain employs TRBV9 and TRBJ2-7; D might be TRBD1 (6 bases). The V and J ends lost 1 base and 0 bases respectively, with 14 bases between them. Germline lookup yields CDR1 SGDLS and CDR2 YYNGEE. The CDR3 spans 16 residues. The CDR3 DNA sequence: TGTGCCAGCAGCGTAACCACAGGGAACCCCTCCTACGAGCAGTACTTC. Residues: CASSVTTGNPSYEQYF.

The rearrangement uses TRBV6-5 and TRBJ2-3, with 8 bases aligning to TRBD2. V shed 6 bases, J shed 6 bases, and the junction held 5 bases outside the gene matches. Germline values: CDR1 MNHEY, CDR2 SVGAGI. The CDR3 consists of 13 residues. The CDR3 spells CASREAGADTQYF. Written as DNA, the CDR3 is TGTGCCAGCAGGGAAGCGGGGGCCGATACGCAGTATTTT.

The chain uses TRBV6-5 and TRBJ1-2, with TRBD1 identical over 10 bases. J gave up 11 bases and V 2 bases, and 2 bases lay outside the gene matches. Germline V gene data show CDR1 as MNHEY and CDR2 as SVGAGI. The CDR3 consists of 12 residues. CDR3 coding DNA: TGTGCCAGCAGTTACGAGGGACAGGGGTACACCTTC. Translated, it gives CASSYEGQGYTF.

V and J are TRBV6-4 and TRBJ2-2, with TRBD2 matching over 14 bases. The CDR3 sequence is 18 residues long. Germline CDR1 MRHNA, CDR2 SNTAGT. The V gene end was trimmed by 4 bases and the J gene end by 0 bases; junction bases not matched to a gene: 4. The CDR3 sequence is CASSAAGLAGANTGELFF. In DNA, the CDR3 is TGTGCCAGCAGTGCCGCGGGACTAGCGGGGGCGAACACCGGGGAGCTGTTTTTT.

This clone showed up just a few times. CDR3 sequence: CAINLDRTTEAFF. The CDR3 region has the DNA TGTGCCATCAACCTAGACAGGACTACTGAAGCTTTCTTT. This chain links TRBV10-3 with TRBJ1-1; possibly TRBD1 for D (6 bases). Trimming removed 7 bases from V and 5 bases from J, with 14 bases in between. From germline, CDR1 is ENHRY and CDR2 SYGVKD. The CDR3 spans 13 residues.

The CDR3 bases are TGTGCCAGCAGCACGCCCGGGACAGGATTCCACAATGAGCAGTTCTTC. This codes for CASSTPGTGFHNEQFF. The rearrangement links TRBV7-6 to TRBJ2-1; 8 bases agree with TRBD1. CDR3 size: 16 residues. The V gene's germline CDR1 is SGHVS and CDR2 FNYEAQ. V lost 5 bases and J lost 5; bases outside the gene matches: 11.

The genes are TRBV7-2 and TRBJ1-2; D is perhaps TRBD1 (5 bases). Germline CDR1 is SGHTA and CDR2 is FQGNSA. The CDR3 has 12 residues. Between the trimmed V and J ends, which lost 5 bases and 8 bases, there was a span of 12 bases. Here the CDR3 DNA reads TGTGCCAGCAGCGCTCAGGGATTAGGCTACACCTTC. Translation gives CASSAQGLGYTF.

The V call is TRBV19, the J call TRBJ1-2, with D perhaps matching TRBD1 (5 bases). V was trimmed by 6 bases and J by 5 bases, leaving 19 bases between them. CDR1 and CDR2 (germline): LNHDA, SQIVND (reference sequence). The CDR3 covers 15 residues. CDR3 nucleotide sequence: TGTGCCAGTAGCCCGACGGGGGACCTAGCTTATGGCTACACCTTC. Protein product: CASSPTGDLAYGYTF.

About this clone itself: Compared with germline, one end of the junction differs, possibly owing to a read error. CDR3 residues: CASSLFGGYEQYF. The CDR3 coding sequence is TGTGCTAGCAGCTTATTCGGCGGCTACGAGCAGTACTTC. The chain carries TRBV7-7 and TRBJ2-7; D unclear. This CDR3 contains 13 residues. Germline V gene sequence: CDR1 SSHAT, CDR2 FNYEAQ (reference sequence).

This CDR3 is CAWSVARTYEAFF. CDR3 bases: TGTGCCTGGAGTGTCGCCAGGACTTACGAAGCTTTCTTT. The J gene is TRBJ1-1, the V gene TRBV30; D remains ambiguous. The CDR3 is 13 amino acids. Germline V CDR1 and CDR2: GTSNPN, SVGIG (reference sequence). Trimming left V 0 bases short and J 8 bases short, with 13 bases between. Together with reference TRBV30 and TRBJ1-1, the CDR3 gives the full variable domain: SQTIHQWPATLVQPVGSPLSLECTVEGTSNPNLYWYRQAAGRGLQLLFYSVGIGQISSEVPQNLSASRPQDRQFILSSKKLLLSDSGFYLCAWSVARTYEAFFGQGTRLTVV.

The V gene is TRBV7-9, the J gene TRBJ2-7; perhaps TRBD1 as D (6 bases). The CDR3 is 16 residues long. Germline V gene lookup returns CDR1 SEHNR and CDR2 FQNEAQ (reference sequence). V lost 0 bases and J 3 bases, leaving 15 bases between the germline ends. The CDR3: CASSLAGRTENYEQYF. The CDR3 DNA follows: TGTGCCAGCAGCTTAGCGGGTAGGACAGAAAACTACGAGCAGTACTTC.

The chain employs TRBV19 and TRBJ1-4; D perhaps matches TRBD1 (6 bases). The germline CDR1 and CDR2 sequences are LNHDA and SQIVND (reference sequence). The length of the CDR3 is 16 residues. With 6 bases removed from V and 0 bases from J, the gap between germline ends came to 14 bases. The DNA of the CDR3 is TGTGCCAGTAGCCCCGCAGGGGCCGCAACTAATGAAAAACTGTTTTTT. It encodes CASSPAGAATNEKLFF.

The V gene is TRBV6-5, the J gene TRBJ1-5; D uncertain. The CDR3 sequence is 14 residues long. Germline V gives CDR1 MNHEY, CDR2 SVGAGI. V was clipped by 2 bases and J by 1 base, with 6 bases between them. Here the CDR3 DNA reads TGTGCCAGCAGTTACCATCAAAGCAATCAGCCCCAGCATTTT. Translated: CASSYHQSNQPQHF.

The chain recombines TRBV11-2 with TRBJ1-2, with D unresolved. The CDR3 is 14 residues long. Germline-derived CDR1 and CDR2 are SGHAT and FQNNGV. V gave up 3 bases and J gave up 5 bases, with 13 bases separating them. In nucleotides, the CDR3 is TGTGCCAGCAGCTTCGGCCGTCGGGTATATGGCTACACCTTC. Protein sequence: CASSFGRRVYGYTF.

The chain links TRBV5-6 to TRBJ2-2; perhaps TRBD2 as D (5 bases). Germline lookup yields CDR1 SGHDT and CDR2 YYEEEE. The CDR3 extends over 13 amino acids. With 0 bases removed from V and 6 bases from J, the gap between germline ends came to 6 bases. Here the CDR3 reads CASSLVDSGELFF. CDR3 bases: TGTGCCAGCAGCTTGGTGGACTCCGGGGAGCTGTTTTTT.

The chain recombines TRBV20-1 with TRBJ1-2; maybe TRBD1 (5 bases). The CDR3 has 11 amino acids. The germline V gene has CDR1 DFQATT and CDR2 SNEGSKA (reference sequence). DNA for the CDR3: TGCAGCGCCGGGGGTCAAGGGGGCTACACCTTC. Amino acids: CSAGGQGGYTF.

V usage is TRBV7-2 and J usage is TRBJ2-3; TRBD2 might be the D (6 bases). V dropped 3 bases and J dropped 1 base, with 11 bases sitting between them. The CDR3 has 15 amino acids. Germline CDR1 and CDR2: SGHTA and FQGNSA. The DNA of the CDR3 is TGTGCCAGCAGCTTGGGACTTTCAGGCACAGATACGCAGTATTTT. This gives the protein CASSLGLSGTDTQYF.

The gene calls are TRBV5-1 and TRBJ2-5, with D possibly matching TRBD2 (6 bases). V was pared by 5 bases and J by 2 bases, with 13 bases between. In germline, CDR1 is SGHRS, CDR2 YFSETQ. The CDR3 has 14 residues. CDR3 amino acids: CASRTGTPQETQYF. The CDR3 DNA sequence: TGCGCCAGCAGGACCGGGACTCCACAAGAGACCCAGTACTTC.

The V call is TRBV7-9, the J call TRBJ1-4; 11 bases map to TRBD1. Germline V gene sequence: CDR1 SEHNR, CDR2 FQNEAQ (reference sequence). This CDR3 region has 14 residues. After removal of 3 bases from V and 8 bases from J, the junction contained 2 bases not matched to a gene. CDR3 DNA sequence: TGTGCCAGCAGCTTTGGGACAGGGGGGGAAAAACTGTTTTTT. Protein product: CASSFGTGGEKLFF.